A selection of T cell receptor beta chains follows, all from one sample in a study of blood T cell repertoires in COVID-19. Some clones are missing from TCRdb's copy, which holds only in-frame ones; the method was immunoSEQ multiplex PCR. There are roughly 55,000 clones in the sample; 65% to 85% occur only once, and more than 2.5% lies in the top ten. Material for sequencing was peripheral blood. The receptor source for this set is a man between 60 and 75 years old with acute or convalescent COVID-19. CDR3s include the opening cysteine and the closing phenylalanine or tryptophan. The D gene is left open where the match is weak. Expanded clones get a size class; other rows say once, few or many, or leave the size out.

>TRBJ2-2|TRBV5-1|TRBD1|-
CASSLQGATGELFF
TGCGCCAGCAGCCTACAGGGGGCCACCGGGGAGCTGTTTTTT
>TRBJ1-3|TRBV4-2|-|-
CASSQEGVSGNTIYF
TGTGCCAGCAGCCAAGAAGGAGTCTCTGGAAACACCATATATTTT
>TRBJ2-1|TRBV12-5|TRBD2|-
CASGFRIAGGDNEQFF
TGTGCTAGTGGTTTTAGGATAGCGGGGGGGGACAATGAGCAGTTCTTC
>TRBJ1-1|TRBV5-5|-|-
CASSLSGQERAFF
TGTGCCAGCAGCTTGTCAGGGCAGGAACGAGCTTTCTTT
>TRBJ1-2|TRBV5-1|TRBD1|-
CASSIGQGFGYTF
TGCGCCAGCAGCATAGGACAGGGGTTTGGCTACACCTTC
>TRBJ2-3|TRBV4-1|-|-
CASSPLPTQGGADTQYF
TGCGCCAGCAGCCCACTACCCACCCAGGGTGGGGCAGATACGCAGTATTTT
>TRBJ2-1|TRBV6-4|TRBD2|-
CASSAGTSGKQFF
TGTGCCAGCAGTGCGGGGACTAGCGGGAAGCAGTTCTTC
>TRBJ1-1|TRBV2|TRBD1|-
CASTRQGGRTEAFF
TGTGCCAGCACCCGACAGGGAGGTAGGACTGAAGCTTTCTTT
>TRBJ2-1|TRBV13|-|-
CASSRDRISSYNEQFF
TGTGCCAGCAGCCGAGACAGGATTAGCTCCTACAATGAGCAGTTCTTC
>TRBJ2-4|TRBV29-1|TRBD2|-
CSVRDYKNIQYF
TGCAGCGTTCGGGACTACAAAAACATTCAGTACTTC
>TRBJ1-4|TRBV11-2|-|-
CASSPLGRGPATNEKLFF
TGTGCCAGCAGCCCCCTGGGCAGGGGACCGGCAACTAATGAAAAACTGTTTTTT
>TRBJ1-4|TRBV10-3|-|-
CAIKEDRSNEKLFF
TGTGCCATCAAGGAAGACAGGAGTAATGAAAAACTGTTTTTT
>TRBJ1-6|TRBV12-3/TRBV12-4|TRBD1|-
CASSLQGDSPLHF
TGTGCCAGCAGTCTCCAGGGGGACTCACCCCTCCACTTT
>TRBJ2-1|TRBV11-2|TRBD2|-
CASSRTSGGYNEQFF
TGTGCCAGCAGCCGGACTAGCGGGGGGTACAATGAGCAGTTCTTC
>TRBJ2-1|TRBV18|-|once
CASSQSKGGNEQFF
TGTGCCAGCTCCCAAAGTAAAGGAGGGAATGAGCAGTTCTTC
>TRBJ2-5|TRBV7-2|-|-
CASSLDRGTQYF
TGTGCCAGCAGCTTAGATCGAGGGACCCAGTACTTC
>TRBJ2-7|TRBV7-9|TRBD2|-
CASSFSGGHYEQYF
TGTGCCAGCAGTTTTAGCGGGGGCCACTACGAGCAGTACTTC
>TRBJ2-1|TRBV29-1|-|-
CSHFRGSSYNEQFF
TGCAGTCATTTCCGGGGGAGCTCCTACAATGAGCAGTTCTTC
>TRBJ2-1|TRBV5-1|-|-
CASSFGGTTYNEQFF
TGCGCCAGCAGCTTTGGGGGGACCACCTACAATGAGCAGTTCTTC
>TRBJ1-1|TRBV5-1|-|-
CASSSLPTPGTEAFF
TGCGCCAGCAGCTCGTTACCTACCCCGGGCACTGAAGCTTTCTTT
>TRBJ1-1|TRBV11-2|-|-
CASSLEDSPHTEAFF
TGTGCCAGCAGCTTAGAGGACAGTCCACACACTGAAGCTTTCTTT
>TRBJ2-5|TRBV5-1|-|-
CASSLKGVETQYF
TGCGCCAGCAGCTTAAAAGGGGTAGAGACCCAGTACTTC
>TRBJ1-6|TRBV18|TRBD1|-
CASSAGTGGNSPLHF
TGTGCCAGCTCGGCCGGGACAGGGGGTAATTCACCCCTCCACTTT
>TRBJ2-1|TRBV28|-|-
CASSLIQVWNEQFF
TGTGCCAGCAGTTTAATCCAGGTGTGGAATGAGCAGTTCTTC
>TRBJ1-4|TRBV28|TRBD1|few
CASSLGQAVNEKLFF
TGTGCCAGCAGTTTAGGACAGGCTGTTAATGAAAAACTGTTTTTT
>TRBJ2-3|TRBV5-4|-|-
CASSLYRSGPTDTQYF
TGTGCCAGCAGCTTGTATCGCAGCGGGCCTACAGATACGCAGTATTTT
>TRBJ2-2|TRBV18|-|-
CASSPDFLVPGELFF
TGTGCCAGCTCGCCGGACTTCTTGGTTCCCGGGGAGCTGTTTTTT
>TRBJ1-3|TRBV19|-|-
CAASDTVFSGNTIYF
TGTGCCGCCTCCGACACAGTCTTCTCTGGAAACACCATATATTTT
>TRBJ2-2|TRBV10-3|TRBD1|-
CAISGWAGGNTGELFF
TGTGCCATCAGTGGGTGGGCAGGGGGCAACACCGGGGAGCTGTTTTTT
>TRBJ2-1|TRBV10-2|TRBD2|-
CASTQTSRYNEQFF
TGCGCCAGCACCCAGACTAGCAGGTACAATGAGCAGTTCTTC
>TRBJ2-1|TRBV19|-|few
CASKLRAGNEQFF
TGTGCCAGTAAGCTGAGGGCCGGGAATGAGCAGTTCTTC
>TRBJ2-7|TRBV5-6|-|-
CASSPQGGHSYEQYF
TGTGCCAGCAGCCCACAGGGGGGGCATTCCTACGAGCAGTACTTC
>TRBJ1-4|TRBV7-9|-|-
CASSPRGQRNEKLFF
TGTGCCAGCAGCCCACGTGGACAGCGCAATGAAAAACTGTTTTTT
>TRBJ1-2|TRBV19|TRBD1|-
CARGYRQGRMGWNYGYTF
TGTGCCAGGGGCTATAGACAGGGGAGGATGGGATGGAACTATGGCTACACCTTC
>TRBJ2-5|TRBV10-3|-|-
CATWTTQETQYF
TGTGCCACTTGGACTACTCAAGAGACCCAGTACTTC
>TRBJ2-2|TRBV19|-|-
CASSMPGQGTGELFF
TGTGCCAGTAGTATGCCGGGGCAGGGGACCGGGGAGCTGTTTTTT
>TRBJ2-2|TRBV19|-|few
CASSLTGGTSSGELFF
TGTGCCAGTAGTCTAACGGGGGGCACGTCATCCGGGGAGCTGTTTTTT
>TRBJ1-6|TRBV7-9|-|-
CASSFGGYNSPLHF
TGTGCCAGCAGCTTCGGCGGGTATAATTCACCCCTCCACTTT
>TRBJ2-1|TRBV9|-|-
CASSVLDIRTEIYNEQFF
TGTGCCAGCAGCGTACTGGATATCCGGACAGAAATATACAATGAGCAGTTCTTC
>TRBJ1-6|TRBV5-1|TRBD1|once
CASSYGQGDSPLHF
TGCGCCAGCAGCTACGGACAGGGTGATTCACCCCTCCACTTT
>TRBJ2-5|TRBV18|TRBD2|-
CASSRSGGALETQYF
TGTGCCAGCTCCCGGAGCGGGGGGGCCCTAGAGACCCAGTACTTC
>TRBJ1-2|TRBV10-2|-|-
CASSENPEFYGYTF
TGCGCCAGCAGTGAGAACCCAGAATTCTATGGCTACACCTTC
>TRBJ1-3|TRBV4-1|-|-
CASSQAGGAALGNTIYF
TGCGCCAGCAGCCAAGCTGGAGGAGCCGCACTTGGAAACACCATATATTTT
>TRBJ2-1|TRBV29-1|-|few
CSVSGTSSYNEQFF
TGCAGCGTGAGCGGTACGAGTTCCTACAATGAGCAGTTCTTC
>TRBJ1-2|TRBV21-1|-|-
CASSKVIGRGLPNYGYTF
TGTGCCAGCAGCAAAGTGATTGGCAGGGGGCTTCCTAACTATGGCTACACCTTC
>TRBJ2-2|TRBV5-1|TRBD1|-
CASNDRGTGELFF
TGCGCCAGCAACGACAGGGGTACCGGGGAGCTGTTTTTT
>TRBJ1-1|TRBV27|-|-
CAAGLGEAFF
TGTGCCGCAGGGCTGGGGGAAGCTTTCTTT
>TRBJ1-1|TRBV28|TRBD1|-
CASRGQGYTEAFF
TGTGCCAGCAGGGGACAGGGGTACACTGAAGCTTTCTTT
>TRBJ1-2|TRBV6-1|-|-
CASSDRIRYTF
TGTGCCAGCAGTGACAGGATTCGCTACACCTTC
>TRBJ2-1|TRBV10-2|TRBD2|-
CASRSGGPYNEQFF
TGCGCCAGCCGGAGCGGGGGGCCCTACAATGAGCAGTTCTTC
>TRBJ2-6|TRBV24-1|TRBD1|-
CATSDLWDRASGANVLTF
TGTGCCACCAGTGATTTGTGGGACAGGGCCTCTGGGGCCAACGTCCTGACTTTC
>TRBJ1-4|TRBV19|-|-
CASSLGTRSEKLFF
TGTGCCAGTAGCCTAGGGACAAGATCTGAAAAACTGTTTTTT
>TRBJ1-6|TRBV18|-|-
CASSAGPNSPLHF
TGTGCCAGCTCAGCAGGGCCTAATTCACCCCTCCACTTT
>TRBJ2-7|TRBV7-2|TRBD2|-
CASSKQRDYEQYF
TGTGCCAGCAGCAAGCAGCGGGACTACGAGCAGTACTTC
>TRBJ1-3|TRBV29-1|TRBD1|-
CSVEATGVGNTIYF
TGCAGCGTTGAGGCGACAGGGGTTGGAAACACCATATATTTT
>TRBJ2-7|TRBV24-1|TRBD1|-
CATSSPGTGGHEQYF
TGTGCCACCAGCTCACCCGGGACAGGGGGCCACGAGCAGTACTTC
>TRBJ1-3|TRBV4-2|-|-
CASSQEPGLTRGNTIYF
TGTGCCAGCAGCCAAGAACCCGGCCTGACGAGGGGAAACACCATATATTTT
>TRBJ2-5|TRBV19|-|few
CASSISEGETQYF
TGTGCCAGTAGTATATCCGAGGGAGAGACCCAGTACTTC
>TRBJ1-2|TRBV6-1|-|-
CASSERGNYGYTF
TGTGCCAGCAGTGAAAGGGGCAACTATGGCTACACCTTC
>TRBJ1-5|TRBV30|TRBD1|-
CAWSAQGYQPQHF
TGTGCCTGGAGTGCACAGGGGTATCAGCCCCAGCATTTT